The present TCR beta chain was sequenced within a study of T cell responses to AZD1222 COVID-19 vaccine. Pooled together were second doses at about 4 or about 12 weeks. Only in-frame clones appear in the TCRdb table, and some are missing; sequencing was by immunoSEQ multiplex PCR. Among roughly 15,000 clones listed, 80% were seen once. To note about this clone: Its cognate antigen is unknown.

CDR1 and CDR2 (germline): SGDLS, YYNGEE. There are 15 residues in the CDR3. V lost 4 bases and J lost 5, with 18 bases in between. Study results and limitations: Baseline testing showed seropositivity in only six or seven AZD1222 recipients. In the spike-specific TCR repertoire, nearly half reportedly target unmutated variant regions. Among the donors, most were white British and more were female, and clonal diversity was possibly underestimated.

This clonotype originated in an adult who received the AZD1222 COVID-19 vaccine. J is TRBJ2-5 and V is TRBV9; tentatively, D is TRBD2 (6 bases). The input for sequencing was peripheral blood, taken 28 days after the second AZD1222 dose. The CDR3 bases are TGTGCCAGCAGCCCCCAAGGCGGGGCGGCGGAGACCCAGTACTTC. Translating gives CASSPQGGAAETQYF.